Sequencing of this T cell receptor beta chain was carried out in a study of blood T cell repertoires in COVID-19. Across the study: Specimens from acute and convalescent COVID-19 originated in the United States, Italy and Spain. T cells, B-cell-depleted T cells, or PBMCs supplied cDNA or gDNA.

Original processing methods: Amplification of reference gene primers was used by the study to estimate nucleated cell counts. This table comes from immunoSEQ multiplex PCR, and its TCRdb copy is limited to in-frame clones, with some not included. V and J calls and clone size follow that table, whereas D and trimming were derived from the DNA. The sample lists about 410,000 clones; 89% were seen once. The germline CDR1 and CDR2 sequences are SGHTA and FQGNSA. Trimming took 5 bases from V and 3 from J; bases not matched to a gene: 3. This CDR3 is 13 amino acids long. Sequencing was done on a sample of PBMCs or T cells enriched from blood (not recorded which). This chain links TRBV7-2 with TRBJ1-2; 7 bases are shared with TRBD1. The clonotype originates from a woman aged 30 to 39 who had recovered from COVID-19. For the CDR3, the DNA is TGTGCCAGCAGCCCGGACAGGTACTATGGCTACACCTTC. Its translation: CASSPDRYYGYTF.